This is a list of T cell receptor beta chains from one sample in a study of cytomegalovirus exposure and HLA in healthy donors. Produced via immunoSEQ multiplex PCR; TCRdb's table is partial and in-frame only. The sample lists 130,000 to 150,000 clones; approximately 79% were seen once. Specimen: PBMCs. The source of these receptors is a woman aged 25-40 years in good health and CMV-seronegative. The CDR3 runs from the conserved cysteine through the conserved F or W. A D gene is named only where the DNA matches it firmly. Only some rows state a clone size, as once, few, many or a class for expanded clones.

TRBJ2-1 | . | 14 | . | TRBV28 | TGTGCCGTTGGAGGGGGCAGTTCCTACAATGAGCAGTTCTTC | CAVGGGSSYNEQFF
TRBJ2-1 | . | 15 | TRBD1 | TRBV27 | TGTGCCAGCAGTTTTTCGCAGGGGGCTTACAATGAGCAGTTCTTC | CASSFSQGAYNEQFF
TRBJ2-2 | . | 16 | TRBD1 | TRBV5-1 | TGCGCCAGCAGCTTGGGGGACAGGGAAAAGACCGGGGAGCTGTTTTTT | CASSLGDREKTGELFF
TRBJ2-7 | . | 16 | TRBD1 | TRBV14 | TGTGCCAGCAGCCTTGTCGCCGGGACAGGAGCCTACGAGCAGTACTTC | CASSLVAGTGAYEQYF
TRBJ2-7 | . | 15 | TRBD1 | TRBV27 | TGTGCCAGCAGGTTTGGGCAGGGGGCAACCTACGAGCAGTACTTC | CASRFGQGATYEQYF
TRBJ2-5 | . | 21 | . | TRBV10-3 | TGTGCCATCAGTGAAAATGTTTGGGGAACCAGGATTACGACTAGCCAAGAGACCCAGTACTTC | CAISENVWGTRITTSQETQYF
TRBJ2-3 | . | 13 | . | TRBV19 | TGTGCCAGTAGGAGTCCGGGGACAGATACGCAGTATTTT | CASRSPGTDTQYF
TRBJ2-2 | . | 15 | . | TRBV19 | TGTGCCAGTAGTATACAGGCAGACCACACCGGGGAGCTGTTTTTT | CASSIQADHTGELFF
TRBJ2-3 | . | 14 | TRBD1 | TRBV11-2 | TGTGCCAGCAGCCCCGGGACAGGGGACGATACGCAGTATTTT | CASSPGTGDDTQYF
TRBJ2-7 | . | 13 | . | TRBV7-2 | TGTGCCAGCAGTCCTAGGCAAGTAAACGAGCAGTACTTC | CASSPRQVNEQYF
TRBJ2-7 | . | 14 | TRBD1 | TRBV28 | TGTGCCAGCAGTTTCGGGCAGGGGGTCTACGAGCAGTACTTC | CASSFGQGVYEQYF
TRBJ2-1 | . | 15 | TRBD2 | TRBV9 | TGTGCCAGCACCACGGGGGGGCCTCCCTACAATGAGCAGTTCTTC | CASTTGGPPYNEQFF
TRBJ2-3 | . | 14 | TRBD1 | TRBV4-1 | TGCGCCAGCAGCCTCCGACAGGGTCAAAATACGCAGTATTTT | CASSLRQGQNTQYF
TRBJ2-3 | . | 17 | TRBD2 | TRBV7-9 | TGTGCCAGCAGCTTAGCGGGGGGGACTAGCGGTACAGATACGCAGTATTTT | CASSLAGGTSGTDTQYF
TRBJ1-1 | . | 14 | TRBD1 | TRBV14 | TGTGCCAGCAGCCAAGACACAGGGGCCGCTGAAGCTTTCTTT | CASSQDTGAAEAFF
TRBJ1-1 | many | 11 | . | TRBV28 | TGTGCCAGCATAATGAACACTGAAGCTTTCTTT | CASIMNTEAFF
TRBJ1-5 | . | 14 | . | TRBV19 | TGTGCCAGTCGACGTTACAGGGACAATCAGCCCCAGCATTTT | CASRRYRDNQPQHF
TRBJ1-4 | . | 16 | . | TRBV7-8 | TGTGCCAGCAGCCCCACGCGGGTGGCAACTAATGAAAAACTGTTTTTT | CASSPTRVATNEKLFF
TRBJ2-7 | . | 16 | TRBD1 | TRBV7-9 | TGTTCCAGCAGCTTAGACCTAGGGACAGCCAACTACGAGCAGTACTTC | CSSSLDLGTANYEQYF
TRBJ1-1 | . | 16 | . | TRBV5-4 | TGTGCCAGCAGCTTCCGCCTGACAAGATGGGACACTGAAGCTTTCTTT | CASSFRLTRWDTEAFF
TRBJ2-2 | . | 14 | . | TRBV7-9 | TGTGCCAGCAGCCTAGATCAAAACACCGGGGAGCTGTTTTTT | CASSLDQNTGELFF
TRBJ1-2 | . | 14 | . | TRBV7-9 | TGTGCCAGCAACTTAAAACCAGGGCGTGCAGGCTACACCTTC | CASNLKPGRAGYTF
TRBJ2-1 | . | 13 | . | TRBV27 | TGTGCCAGCAACCTACTAGGTGACGGTGAGCAGTTCTTC | CASNLLGDGEQFF
TRBJ2-3 | . | 15 | TRBD2 | TRBV5-1 | TGCGCCAGCACAGGACTAGCCACCTCTGAGGATACGCAGTATTTT | CASTGLATSEDTQYF
TRBJ2-7 | . | 14 | TRBD1 | TRBV5-1 | TGCGCCAGCAGCACGGGACAGGGCTCCTACGAGCAGTACTTC | CASSTGQGSYEQYF
TRBJ2-1 | . | 14 | TRBD1 | TRBV5-4 | TGTGCCAGCAGCTTACAGGGGGGTCTCAATGAGCAGTTCTTC | CASSLQGGLNEQFF
TRBJ2-1 | . | 15 | TRBD2 | TRBV4-3 | TGCGCCAGCAGCCCCACTAGCGGGGGGCACAATGAGCAGTTCTTC | CASSPTSGGHNEQFF
TRBJ2-3 | . | 15 | . | TRBV6-1 | TGTGCCAGCAGTGAGGGTGGGGGCGCGGCAGATACGCAGTATTTT | CASSEGGGAADTQYF
TRBJ1-1 | . | 14 | TRBD1 | TRBV18 | TGTGCCAGCTCACAGGGGACAGGGGGCATTGAAGCTTTCTTT | CASSQGTGGIEAFF
TRBJ2-7 | . | 13 | . | TRBV6-4 | TGTGCCAGCGAGGCACTTCGTTGCTACGAGCAGTACTTC | CASEALRCYEQYF
TRBJ1-6 | . | 13 | . | TRBV5-1 | TGCGCCAGCAGCCTCGGTGATAATTCACCCCTCCACTTT | CASSLGDNSPLHF
TRBJ1-5 | . | 17 | . | TRBV7-3 | TGTGCCAGCAGCTTCCCCTCGGAGGTAGGGCACAATCAGCCCCAGCATTTT | CASSFPSEVGHNQPQHF
TRBJ1-1 | . | 14 | TRBD1 | TRBV11-2 | TGTGCCAGCAGCCCTGGGACAGGGAACACTGAAGCTTTCTTT | CASSPGTGNTEAFF
TRBJ1-1 | . | 17 | TRBD1 | TRBV18 | TGTGCCAGCTCACCTTATTTCGGGACAGCACCGAACACTGAAGCTTTCTTT | CASSPYFGTAPNTEAFF
TRBJ1-2 | . | 11 | TRBD1 | TRBV19 | TGTGCCAGTAGGACAGGGGTTGGCTACACCTTC | CASRTGVGYTF
TRBJ2-5 | few | 14 | . | TRBV6-1 | TGTGCCAGCAGTGTGGGTCAGGGGCGAGAGACCCAGTACTTC | CASSVGQGRETQYF
TRBJ1-5 | . | 15 | . | TRBV5-8 | TGTGCCAGCAGCTTCGTTTCAGGGAGGCTTCAGCCCCAGCATTTT | CASSFVSGRLQPQHF
TRBJ1-6 | . | 13 | TRBD1 | TRBV30 | TGTGCCTGGGAGGGGACAGGGCTCTCACCCCTCCACTTT | CAWEGTGLSPLHF
TRBJ2-7 | . | 17 | . | TRBV10-2 | TGCGCCAGCAGTGAGTCTAGTACAGGGCAGAGCTCCTACGAGCAGTACTTC | CASSESSTGQSSYEQYF
TRBJ2-1 | . | 13 | . | TRBV7-2 | TGTGCCAGCAGCTTGATAGGGCAACAGGGGCAGTTCTTC | CASSLIGQQGQFF
TRBJ1-4 | . | 15 | . | TRBV7-9 | TGTGCCAGCAGTTTGGGTCCAGGGGTTAATGAAAAACTGTTTTTT | CASSLGPGVNEKLFF
TRBJ2-2 | . | 14 | . | TRBV4-2 | TGTGCCAGCAGCCCCTTAATGAACACCGGGGAGCTGTTTTTT | CASSPLMNTGELFF